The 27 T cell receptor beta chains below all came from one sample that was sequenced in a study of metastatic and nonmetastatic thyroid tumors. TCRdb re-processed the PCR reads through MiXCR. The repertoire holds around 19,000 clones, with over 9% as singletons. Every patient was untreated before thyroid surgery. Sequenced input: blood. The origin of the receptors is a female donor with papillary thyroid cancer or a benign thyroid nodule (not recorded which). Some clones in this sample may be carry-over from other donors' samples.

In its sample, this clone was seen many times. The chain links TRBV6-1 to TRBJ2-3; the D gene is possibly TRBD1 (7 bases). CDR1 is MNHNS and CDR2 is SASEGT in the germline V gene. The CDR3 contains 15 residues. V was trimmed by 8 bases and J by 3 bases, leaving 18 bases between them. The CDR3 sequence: CASSDRAGGTDTQYF. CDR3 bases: TGTGCCAGCTCCGACAGGGCCGGGGGTACAGATACGCAGTATTTT.

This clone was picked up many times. The chain's CDR3 is CASSLMGKVKIGEAFF. CDR3 bases: TGTGCCAGCAGCTTGATGGGTAAGGTCAAGATCGGTGAAGCTTTCTTT. This chain connects TRBV5-8 to TRBJ1-1; D is unresolved. In germline, CDR1 is SGHTS, CDR2 YDEGEE. The V gene lost 1 base and the J gene lost 7 bases, with 20 bases spanning the gap. There are 16 residues in the CDR3.

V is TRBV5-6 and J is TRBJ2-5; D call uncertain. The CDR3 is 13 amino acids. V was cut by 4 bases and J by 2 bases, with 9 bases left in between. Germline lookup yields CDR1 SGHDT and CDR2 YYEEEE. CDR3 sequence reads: CASSLGWQETQYF. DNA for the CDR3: TGTGCCAGCAGCCTTGGGTGGCAAGAGACCCAGTACTTC.

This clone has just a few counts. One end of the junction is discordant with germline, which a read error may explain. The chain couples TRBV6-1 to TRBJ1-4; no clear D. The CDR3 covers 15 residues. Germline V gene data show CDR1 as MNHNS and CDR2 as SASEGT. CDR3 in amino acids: CAGRAHCLDGEKLFF. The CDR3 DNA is TGTGCCGGCAGAGCTCATTGTCTCGACGGTGAAAAACTGTTTTTT.

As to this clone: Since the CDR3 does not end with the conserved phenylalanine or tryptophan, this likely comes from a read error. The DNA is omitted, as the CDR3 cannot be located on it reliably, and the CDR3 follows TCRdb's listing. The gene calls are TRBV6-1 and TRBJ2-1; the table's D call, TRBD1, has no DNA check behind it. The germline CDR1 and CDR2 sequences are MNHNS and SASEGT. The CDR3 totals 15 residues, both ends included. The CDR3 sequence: CASSDGTGGYNERFL.

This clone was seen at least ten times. CDR3 amino acids: CASSLFGSGSYEQYF. CDR3 DNA: TGTGCCAGCAGCTTATTTGGCTCAGGCAGCTACGAGCAGTACTTC. The genes are TRBV7-2 and TRBJ2-7; D ambiguous. V was trimmed by 2 bases and J by 3 bases, leaving 14 bases between them. The CDR3 extends over 15 amino acids. Germline-derived CDR1 and CDR2 are SGHTA and FQGNSA.

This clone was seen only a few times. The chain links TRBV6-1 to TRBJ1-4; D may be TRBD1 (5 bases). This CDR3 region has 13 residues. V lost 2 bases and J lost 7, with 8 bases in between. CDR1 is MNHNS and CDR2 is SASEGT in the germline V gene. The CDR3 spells CASSESGSEKLFF. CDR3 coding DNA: TGTGCCAGCAGTGAATCAGGGAGTGAAAAACTGTTTTTT.

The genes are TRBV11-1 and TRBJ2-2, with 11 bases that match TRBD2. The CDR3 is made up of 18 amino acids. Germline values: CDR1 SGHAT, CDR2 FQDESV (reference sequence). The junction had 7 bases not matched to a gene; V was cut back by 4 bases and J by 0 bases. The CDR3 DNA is TGTGCCAGCAGCTCTGGACTAGCGGGCCTCGCGAACACCGGGGAGCTGTTTTTT. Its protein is CASSSGLAGLANTGELFF.

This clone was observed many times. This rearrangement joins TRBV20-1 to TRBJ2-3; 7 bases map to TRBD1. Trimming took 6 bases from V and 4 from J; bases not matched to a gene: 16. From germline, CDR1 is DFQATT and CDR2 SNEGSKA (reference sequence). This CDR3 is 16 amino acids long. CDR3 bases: TGCAGTGCCCCCCACTCCAGCGGTACAGGGGCAGATACGCAGTATTTT. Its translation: CSAPHSSGTGADTQYF.

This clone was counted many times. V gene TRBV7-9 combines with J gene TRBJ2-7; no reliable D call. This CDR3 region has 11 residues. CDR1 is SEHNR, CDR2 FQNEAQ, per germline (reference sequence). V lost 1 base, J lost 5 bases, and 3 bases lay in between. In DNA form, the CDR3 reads TGTGCCAGCAGCTTAGAACACGAGCAGTACTTC. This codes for CASSLEHEQYF.

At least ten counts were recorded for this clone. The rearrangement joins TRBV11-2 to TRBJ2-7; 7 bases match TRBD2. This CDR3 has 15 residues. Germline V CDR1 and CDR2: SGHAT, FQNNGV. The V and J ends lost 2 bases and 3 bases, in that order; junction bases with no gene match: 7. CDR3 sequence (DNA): TGTGCCAGCAGCTTAACCGACTCGGGGGGCTACGAGCAGTACTTC. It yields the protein CASSLTDSGGYEQYF.

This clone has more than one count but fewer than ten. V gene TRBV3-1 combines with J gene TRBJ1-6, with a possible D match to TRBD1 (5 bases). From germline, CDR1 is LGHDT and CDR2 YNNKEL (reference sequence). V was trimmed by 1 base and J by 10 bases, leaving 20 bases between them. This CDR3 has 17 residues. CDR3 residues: CASSQVVPGLVGSPLHF. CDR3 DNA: TGTGCCAGCAGCCAAGTGGTCCCGGGACTCGTAGGCTCACCCCTCCACTTT. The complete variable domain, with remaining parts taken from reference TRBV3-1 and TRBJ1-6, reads DTAVSQTPKYLVTQMGNDKSIKCEQNLGHDTMYWYKQDSKKFLKIMFSYNNKELIINETVPNRFSPKSPDKAHLNLHINSLELGDSAVYFCASSQVVPGLVGSPLHFGNGTRLTVT.

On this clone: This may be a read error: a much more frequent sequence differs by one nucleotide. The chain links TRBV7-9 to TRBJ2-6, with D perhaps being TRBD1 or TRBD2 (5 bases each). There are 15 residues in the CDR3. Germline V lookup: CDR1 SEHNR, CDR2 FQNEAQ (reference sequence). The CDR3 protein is CASSLAWTGADVLTF. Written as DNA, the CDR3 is TGTGCCAGCAGCTTAGCATGGACCGGGGCCGACGTCCTGACTTTC.

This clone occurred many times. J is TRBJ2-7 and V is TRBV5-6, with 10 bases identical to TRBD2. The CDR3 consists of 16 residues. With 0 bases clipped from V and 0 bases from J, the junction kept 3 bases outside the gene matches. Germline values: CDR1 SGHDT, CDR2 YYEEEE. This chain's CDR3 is CASSLASGRFSYEQYF. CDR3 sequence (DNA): TGTGCCAGCAGCTTGGCTAGCGGGAGATTCTCCTACGAGCAGTACTTC.

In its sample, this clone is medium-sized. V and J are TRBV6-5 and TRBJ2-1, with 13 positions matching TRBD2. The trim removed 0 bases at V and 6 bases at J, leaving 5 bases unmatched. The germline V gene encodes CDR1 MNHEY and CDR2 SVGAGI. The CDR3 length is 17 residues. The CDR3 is CASSYSILAGGPNEQFF. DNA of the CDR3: TGTGCCAGCAGTTACTCCATACTAGCGGGAGGGCCCAATGAGCAGTTCTTC.

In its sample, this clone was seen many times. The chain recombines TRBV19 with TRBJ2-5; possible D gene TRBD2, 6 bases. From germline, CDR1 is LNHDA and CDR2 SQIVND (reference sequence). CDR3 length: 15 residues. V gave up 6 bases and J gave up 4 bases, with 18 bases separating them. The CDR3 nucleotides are TGTGCCAGTAGCGTATCGGCGGGATGGGGAGAGACCCAGTACTTC. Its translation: CASSVSAGWGETQYF.

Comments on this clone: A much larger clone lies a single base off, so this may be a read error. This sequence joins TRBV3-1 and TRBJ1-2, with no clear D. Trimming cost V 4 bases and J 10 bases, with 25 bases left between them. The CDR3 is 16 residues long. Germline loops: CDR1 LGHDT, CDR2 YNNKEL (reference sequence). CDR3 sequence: CASSPDPSRRYHDYTF. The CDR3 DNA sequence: TGTGCCAGCAGCCCAGACCCCAGTCGGCGGTACCATGACTACACCTTC.

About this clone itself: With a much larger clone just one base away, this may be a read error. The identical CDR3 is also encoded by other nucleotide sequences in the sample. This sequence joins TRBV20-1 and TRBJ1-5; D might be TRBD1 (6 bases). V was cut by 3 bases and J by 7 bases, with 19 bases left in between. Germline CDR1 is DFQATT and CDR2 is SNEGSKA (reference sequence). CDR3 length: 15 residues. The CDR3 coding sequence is TGCAGTGCTAGGAGCCGCAGGGGCGGGGGACAGCCCCAGCATTTT. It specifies CSARSRRGGGQPQHF.

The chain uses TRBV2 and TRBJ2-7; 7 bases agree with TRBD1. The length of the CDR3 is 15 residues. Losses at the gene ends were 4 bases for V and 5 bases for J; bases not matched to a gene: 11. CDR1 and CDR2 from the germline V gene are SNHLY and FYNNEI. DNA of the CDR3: TGTGCCAGCAGTGTAGGGGACAGCCCTACAGACGAGCAGTACTTC. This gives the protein CASSVGDSPTDEQYF.

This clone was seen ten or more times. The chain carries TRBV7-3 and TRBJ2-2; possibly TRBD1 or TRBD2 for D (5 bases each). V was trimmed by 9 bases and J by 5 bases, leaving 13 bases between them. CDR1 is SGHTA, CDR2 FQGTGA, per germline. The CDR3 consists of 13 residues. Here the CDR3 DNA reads TGTGCCAGTGGGGGAAGGGTGACCGGGGAGCTGTTTTTT. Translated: CASGGRVTGELFF. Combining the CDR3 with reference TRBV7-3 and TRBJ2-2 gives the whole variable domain GAGVSQTPSNKVTEKGKYVELRCDPISGHTALYWYRQSLGQGPEFLIYFQGTGAADDSGLPNDRFFAVRPEGSVSTLKIQRTERGDSAVYLCASGGRVTGELFFGEGSRLTVL.

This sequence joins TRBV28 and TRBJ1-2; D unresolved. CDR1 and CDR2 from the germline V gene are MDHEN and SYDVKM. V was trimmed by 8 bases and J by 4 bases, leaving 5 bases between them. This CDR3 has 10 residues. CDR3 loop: CASGRYGYTF. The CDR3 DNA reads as TGTGCCAGCGGCCGCTATGGCTACACCTTC.

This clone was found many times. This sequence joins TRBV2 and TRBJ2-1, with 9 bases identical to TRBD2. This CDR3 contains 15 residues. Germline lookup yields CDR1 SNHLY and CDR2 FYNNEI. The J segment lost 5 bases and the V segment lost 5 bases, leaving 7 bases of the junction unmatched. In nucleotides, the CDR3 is TGTGCCAGCAGTCGAGCGGGAGGACTACACAATGAGCAGTTCTTC. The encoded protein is CASSRAGGLHNEQFF.

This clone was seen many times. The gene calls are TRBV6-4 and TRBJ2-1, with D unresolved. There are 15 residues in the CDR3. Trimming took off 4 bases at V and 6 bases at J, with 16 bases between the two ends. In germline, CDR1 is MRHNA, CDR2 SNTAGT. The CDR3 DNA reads TGTGCCAGCAGTGTGAACACTTTAATAGGCAATGAGCAGTTCTTC. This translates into CASSVNTLIGNEQFF.

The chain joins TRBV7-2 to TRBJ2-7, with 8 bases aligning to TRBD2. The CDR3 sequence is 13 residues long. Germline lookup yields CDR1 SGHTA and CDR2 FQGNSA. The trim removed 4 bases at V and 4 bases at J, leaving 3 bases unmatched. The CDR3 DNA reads TGTGCCAGCAGCTCCCGGGGGGGGTACGAGCAGTACTTC. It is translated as CASSSRGGYEQYF.

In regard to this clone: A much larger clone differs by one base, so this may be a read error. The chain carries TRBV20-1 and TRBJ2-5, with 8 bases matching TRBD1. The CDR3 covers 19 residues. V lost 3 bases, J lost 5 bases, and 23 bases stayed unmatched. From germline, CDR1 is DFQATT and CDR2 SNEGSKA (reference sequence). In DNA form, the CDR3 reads TGCAGTGCTAGGGACAGGGTCCCTCCTCGGGACATACTCGGGGAGACCCAGTACTTC. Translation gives CSARDRVPPRDILGETQYF.

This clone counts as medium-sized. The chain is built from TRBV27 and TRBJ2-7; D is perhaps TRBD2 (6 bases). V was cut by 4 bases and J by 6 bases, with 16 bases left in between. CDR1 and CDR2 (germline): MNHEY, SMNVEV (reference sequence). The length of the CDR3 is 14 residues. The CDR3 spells CASSSRGGVPEQYF. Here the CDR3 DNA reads TGTGCCAGCAGTTCAAGAGGCGGGGTCCCCGAGCAGTACTTC.

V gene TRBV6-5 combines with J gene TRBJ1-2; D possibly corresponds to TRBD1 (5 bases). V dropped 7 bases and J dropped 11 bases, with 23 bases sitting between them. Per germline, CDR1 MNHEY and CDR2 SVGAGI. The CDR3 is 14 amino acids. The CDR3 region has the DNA TGTGCCAGCACTCATCGAGACAGACAAGAGGTGTACACCTTC. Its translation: CASTHRDRQEVYTF.